This T cell receptor beta chain was identified in a study of T cell responses to AZD1222 COVID-19 vaccine. Germline trimming cut 5 bases from V and 7 bases from J; bases unmatched to any gene: 11. Germline CDR1 and CDR2: SGHRS and YFSETQ. This CDR3 is 15 amino acids long. Here immunoSEQ multiplex PCR was the method, and the copy in TCRdb shows in-frame clones only, minus some. This sample has approximately 270,000 clones, with about 94% found just once. Researchers grouped second doses given at about 4 or about 12 weeks into one pool. As to this clone: Its target is unknown.

Points from the study as a whole: Targeting of unmutated variant regions was reportedly seen in nearly half of spike-specific TCRs. Clonal diversity was possibly underestimated; the donors were predominantly white British and more often female. Vaccine-associated CD4 TCRs ranged over spike, dominating at 160-218 and 743-854.

The chain links TRBV5-1 to TRBJ2-3; 9 bases are a match to TRBD1. This receptor was identified in an adult who received the AZD1222 COVID-19 vaccine. This sample comprised peripheral blood, obtained 28 days after the second AZD1222 dose. The CDR3 is CASRPAYRGRNTQYF. The CDR3 DNA reads as TGCGCCAGCAGACCGGCTTACAGGGGGCGGAATACGCAGTATTTT.